The rows below give T cell receptor beta chains drawn from one sample of a study of blood T cell repertoires in COVID-19. The table came from immunoSEQ multiplex PCR; TCRdb's copy has only in-frame clones and leaves some out. The profile shows around 300,000 clones, around 87% of them singletons. The specimen was PBMCs or T cells enriched from blood (not recorded which). Receptor source: a woman aged 18-29 years with acute COVID-19. Both conserved end residues are part of each CDR3. The order of the fields is D gene, J gene, V gene, clone size, CDR3 DNA, CDR3 protein. D genes are given only for firm matches. The size entry is marked missing in some rows and otherwise reads once, few, many or a size class.

TRBD1 | TRBJ1-2 | TRBV5-6 | NA | TGTGCCAGCAGCTCCGGGACAGGGGATGGCTACACCTTC | CASSSGTGDGYTF
TRBD2 | TRBJ2-1 | TRBV19 | few | TGTGCCAGTACCTACCTTGGCGGGAGTGGAGACAATGAGCAGTTCTTC | CASTYLGGSGDNEQFF
NA | TRBJ1-5 | TRBV28 | NA | TGTGCCAGCAGTTTCGGGCAGCCCCAGCATTTT | CASSFGQPQHF
TRBD1 | TRBJ1-5 | TRBV5-1 | NA | TGCGCCAGCAGCTTGGGGACAGGGCCTCTTTATAGCAATCAGCCCCAGCATTTT | CASSLGTGPLYSNQPQHF
TRBD1 | TRBJ2-5 | TRBV10-3 | NA | TGTGCCATCAGTAAGACCGGGACAGGGGTAGGAGAGACCCAGTACTTC | CAISKTGTGVGETQYF
NA | TRBJ2-1 | TRBV27 | NA | TGTGCCAGCAGTTTTTTACTTATCAATGAGCAGTTCTTC | CASSFLLINEQFF
TRBD2 | TRBJ2-1 | TRBV10-3 | NA | TGTGCCATCAAGGCGGGAGGTTCCTACAATGAGCAGTTCTTC | CAIKAGGSYNEQFF
TRBD1 | TRBJ1-1 | TRBV13 | NA | TGTGCCAGCAGCTCTTACAGGGGCCGATTCCCCCCTGAAGCTTTCTTT | CASSSYRGRFPPEAFF
NA | TRBJ2-5 | TRBV7-9 | NA | TGTGCCAGCAGCCTCCCTTCGGGCAGGGCCCAAGAGACCCAGTACTTC | CASSLPSGRAQETQYF
TRBD2 | TRBJ2-3 | TRBV29-1 | NA | TGCAGCGTTCTGGGGACTAGCGGGACCACAGATACGCAGTATTTT | CSVLGTSGTTDTQYF
NA | TRBJ1-2 | TRBV28 | NA | TGTGCCAGCAGTTTTCCCAGCTATGGCTACACCTTC | CASSFPSYGYTF
TRBD1 | TRBJ2-7 | TRBV13 | NA | TGTGCCAGCAGCTCTGGACAGGGGAACTCCTACGAGCAGTACTTC | CASSSGQGNSYEQYF
TRBD1 | TRBJ2-5 | TRBV28 | once | TGTGCCAGCAGTTTCGACAGGGGGTGGGAGACCCAGTACTTC | CASSFDRGWETQYF
TRBD1 | TRBJ1-1 | TRBV11-2 | NA | TGTGCCAGCAGCCTTCTTTCAGGGGGCATCGCTACTGAAGCTTTCTTT | CASSLLSGGIATEAFF
NA | TRBJ2-2 | TRBV2 | NA | TGTGCCAGCAGAGCCACCGGGGAGCTGTTTTTT | CASRATGELFF
TRBD1 | TRBJ1-5 | TRBV6-5 | NA | TGTGCCAGCAGTTACCCGGGACAGCCGGGTATACCCCAGCATTTT | CASSYPGQPGIPQHF
NA | TRBJ1-1 | TRBV2 | NA | TGTGCCAGCAGTGAAGGGTTAGGGGCAGGAACTGAAGCTTTCTTT | CASSEGLGAGTEAFF
TRBD1 | TRBJ2-7 | TRBV6-6 | NA | TGTGCCAGCAGCCCCCGGGACAGGGGCGGCGAGCAGTACTTC | CASSPRDRGGEQYF
NA | TRBJ2-1 | TRBV19 | NA | TGTGCCAGTAGTATACTTAGGGGGGGGCAAAGACATGAGCAGTTCTTC | CASSILRGGQRHEQFF
NA | TRBJ1-1 | TRBV6-5 | few | TGTGCCAGCAGTACACAGGGGAACACTGAAGCTTTCTTT | CASSTQGNTEAFF
TRBD1 | TRBJ1-5 | TRBV28 | once | TGTGCCGGACAGGGCGGGCCATACCAGCCCCAGCATTTT | CAGQGGPYQPQHF
NA | TRBJ2-5 | TRBV27 | NA | TGTGCCAGCAGTCCAATACTCTGGACAGAACAAGAGACCCAGTACTTC | CASSPILWTEQETQYF